This T cell receptor (beta chain) came from a study of T cell repertoires in cytomegalovirus infection. Germline-derived CDR1 and CDR2 are LNHDA and SQIVND (reference sequence). The CDR3 length is 16 residues. The V gene end was trimmed by 3 bases and the J gene end by 7 bases; junction bases not matched to a gene: 6. This clonotype was found a few times. A single record per CDR3 protein comes from TCRdb applying MiXCR to the reads. This table holds 200,000 to 300,000 distinct CDR3 sequences, 12% to 15% found once. The clonotype was recovered from a human donor in good health (CMV status not recorded). Some clones in this sample may be carry-over from other donors' samples. The source material was PBMCs. J is TRBJ2-4 and V is TRBV19; 13 bases are a match to TRBD2. The CDR3: CASSIETSGRRNIQYF. CDR3 nucleotides: TGTGCCAGTAGTATTGAGACTAGCGGGAGGAGGAACATTCAGTACTTC.